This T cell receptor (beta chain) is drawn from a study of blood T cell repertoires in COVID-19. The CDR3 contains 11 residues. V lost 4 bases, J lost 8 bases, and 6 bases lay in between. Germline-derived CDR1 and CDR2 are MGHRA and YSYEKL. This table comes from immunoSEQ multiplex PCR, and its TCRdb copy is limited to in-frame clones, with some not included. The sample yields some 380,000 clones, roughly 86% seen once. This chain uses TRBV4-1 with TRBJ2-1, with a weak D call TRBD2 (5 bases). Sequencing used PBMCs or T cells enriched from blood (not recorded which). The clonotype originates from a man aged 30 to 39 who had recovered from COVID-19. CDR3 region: CASSLRDEQFF. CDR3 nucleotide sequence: TGCGCCAGCAGCCTGAGGGATGAGCAGTTCTTC.